This is a list of T cell receptor beta chains from one sample in a study of cytomegalovirus exposure and HLA in healthy donors. The table came from immunoSEQ multiplex PCR; TCRdb's copy has only in-frame clones and leaves some out. The sample holds about 110,000 clones, around 95% seen once. Sequences were obtained from PBMCs. These TCRs come from a young woman in good health and CMV-seronegative. Both conserved end residues are part of each CDR3. A D gene is named only where the DNA matches it firmly. Part of the rows lack a size; the others show once, few, many or a class for expanded clones.

v_call: TRBV4-2
clone_size: once
d_call: -
j_call: TRBJ1-6
cdr3_aa: CASSQDRDSPLHF
cdr3_nt: TGTGCCAGCAGCCAAGATCGGGATTCACCCCTCCACTTT

v_call: TRBV7-9
clone_size: -
d_call: TRBD2
j_call: TRBJ2-1
cdr3_aa: CASSSGLAGTYNEQFF
cdr3_nt: TGTGCCAGCAGCTCAGGACTAGCGGGCACCTACAATGAGCAGTTCTTC

v_call: TRBV7-8
clone_size: -
d_call: -
j_call: TRBJ2-7
cdr3_aa: CASSLASDEQYF
cdr3_nt: TGTGCCAGCAGCTTAGCGAGCGACGAGCAGTACTTC

v_call: TRBV27
clone_size: -
d_call: TRBD2
j_call: TRBJ2-3
cdr3_aa: CASSLWVFGSGGHTDTQYF
cdr3_nt: TGTGCCAGCAGTTTATGGGTTTTTGGTAGCGGGGGACACACAGATACGCAGTATTTT

v_call: TRBV14
clone_size: -
d_call: TRBD1
j_call: TRBJ2-7
cdr3_aa: CASSQLGTVYEQYF
cdr3_nt: TGTGCCAGCAGCCAGTTGGGGACAGTCTACGAGCAGTACTTC

v_call: TRBV23-1
clone_size: -
d_call: -
j_call: TRBJ1-5
cdr3_aa: CASSQKGADQPQHF
cdr3_nt: TGCGCCAGCAGTCAAAAAGGGGCGGATCAGCCCCAGCATTTT

v_call: TRBV11-3
clone_size: -
d_call: -
j_call: TRBJ2-1
cdr3_aa: CASSSYQGDEQFF
cdr3_nt: TGTGCCAGCAGCTCGTATCAGGGCGATGAGCAGTTCTTC

v_call: TRBV4-3
clone_size: -
d_call: -
j_call: TRBJ2-3
cdr3_aa: CASSQGGGTDTQYF
cdr3_nt: TGCGCCAGCAGCCAAGGTGGGGGGACAGATACGCAGTATTTT

v_call: TRBV6-1
clone_size: -
d_call: -
j_call: TRBJ2-2
cdr3_aa: CASSATRAVNTGELFF
cdr3_nt: TGTGCCAGCAGTGCCACTAGGGCCGTGAACACCGGGGAGCTGTTTTTT

v_call: TRBV11-2
clone_size: -
d_call: -
j_call: TRBJ1-1
cdr3_aa: CASSSPARGVSTEAFF
cdr3_nt: TGTGCCAGCAGTTCACCAGCCAGGGGAGTGAGCACTGAAGCTTTCTTT

v_call: TRBV25-1
clone_size: -
d_call: TRBD1
j_call: TRBJ2-7
cdr3_aa: CASSEFPGGKYEQYF
cdr3_nt: TGTGCCAGCAGTGAATTCCCAGGGGGCAAGTACGAGCAGTACTTC

v_call: TRBV18
clone_size: -
d_call: -
j_call: TRBJ2-7
cdr3_aa: CASSPFLTTGSYEQYF
cdr3_nt: TGTGCCAGCTCACCATTCTTGACGACAGGTTCCTACGAGCAGTACTTC

v_call: TRBV9
clone_size: -
d_call: -
j_call: TRBJ1-5
cdr3_aa: CASSVMGLGNQPQHF
cdr3_nt: TGTGCCAGCAGCGTTATGGGCTTGGGCAATCAGCCCCAGCATTTT

v_call: TRBV11-2
clone_size: -
d_call: -
j_call: TRBJ1-6
cdr3_aa: CASSRRAENYSPLHF
cdr3_nt: TGTGCCAGCAGCCGGCGGGCGGAGAACTATTCACCCCTCCACTTT

v_call: TRBV4-1
clone_size: -
d_call: -
j_call: TRBJ1-5
cdr3_aa: CASSHEGGVQGQPQHF
cdr3_nt: TGCGCCAGCAGCCACGAGGGAGGGGTTCAAGGTCAGCCCCAGCATTTT

v_call: TRBV28
clone_size: -
d_call: TRBD1
j_call: TRBJ1-5
cdr3_aa: CASTLGQVGKQPQHF
cdr3_nt: TGTGCCAGCACCCTCGGACAGGTGGGGAAGCAGCCCCAGCATTTT

v_call: TRBV10-3
clone_size: few
d_call: TRBD1
j_call: TRBJ2-7
cdr3_aa: CAIRKRDRGSYEQYF
cdr3_nt: TGTGCCATCAGGAAACGAGACAGGGGAAGCTACGAGCAGTACTTC

v_call: TRBV19
clone_size: -
d_call: -
j_call: TRBJ1-1
cdr3_aa: CASSIPAGEAFF
cdr3_nt: TGTGCCAGTAGTATACCGGCAGGAGAAGCTTTCTTT

v_call: TRBV28
clone_size: -
d_call: TRBD1
j_call: TRBJ2-3
cdr3_aa: CASTDRGYLTDTQYF
cdr3_nt: TGTGCCAGCACGGACAGGGGGTACCTCACAGATACGCAGTATTTT

v_call: TRBV6-1
clone_size: -
d_call: -
j_call: TRBJ1-6
cdr3_aa: CASRAGNSPLHF
cdr3_nt: TGTGCCAGCAGGGCAGGTAATTCACCCCTCCACTTT

v_call: TRBV10-3
clone_size: -
d_call: -
j_call: TRBJ1-5
cdr3_aa: CAISAGAGNQPQHF
cdr3_nt: TGTGCCATCAGTGCAGGGGCGGGCAATCAGCCCCAGCATTTT

v_call: TRBV6-4
clone_size: -
d_call: TRBD1
j_call: TRBJ1-2
cdr3_aa: CASRRTGTPGYTF
cdr3_nt: TGTGCCAGCAGGAGGACAGGGACTCCTGGCTACACCTTC

v_call: TRBV27
clone_size: -
d_call: -
j_call: TRBJ1-4
cdr3_aa: CASSLYGATNEKLFF
cdr3_nt: TGTGCCAGCAGTTTATACGGGGCAACTAATGAAAAACTGTTTTTT

v_call: TRBV7-2
clone_size: -
d_call: -
j_call: TRBJ2-7
cdr3_aa: CASSSSPGYEQYF
cdr3_nt: TGTGCCAGCAGCTCCTCTCCAGGTTACGAGCAGTACTTC

v_call: TRBV7-9
clone_size: -
d_call: -
j_call: TRBJ2-1
cdr3_aa: CASSLGAGRGSREQFF
cdr3_nt: TGTGCCAGCAGCTTAGGCGCAGGGCGAGGATCTAGGGAGCAGTTCTTC

v_call: TRBV30
clone_size: -
d_call: -
j_call: TRBJ2-6
cdr3_aa: CAWSVGRVPLSGANVLTF
cdr3_nt: TGTGCCTGGAGTGTTGGCAGGGTGCCGCTCTCTGGGGCCAACGTCCTGACTTTC